Listed below are T cell receptor beta chains from one sample, sequenced in a study of T cells after yellow fever vaccination. TCRdb itself ran the 5' RACE reads through MiXCR, one entry per CDR3 protein. The table lists around 350,000 distinct CDR3 sequences, about 9.9% of them singletons. This specimen consisted of PBMCs, obtained on the day of the first yellow fever vaccination. These receptors all stem from a man younger than 35 who received the YFV17D yellow fever vaccine. CDR3s include the opening cysteine and the closing phenylalanine or tryptophan. A D gene is named only where the DNA matches it firmly. Only part of the rows carry a size: once, few, many, or a class if the clone is expanded.

V gene: TRBV4-1; D gene: TRBD2; clone size: NA; J gene: TRBJ2-1; CDR3 DNA: TGCGCCAGCAGCGCGTTCTGGCGGGGGTCCTACAATGAGCAGTTCTTC; CDR3 protein: CASSAFWRGSYNEQFF
V gene: TRBV24-1; D gene: NA; clone size: few; J gene: TRBJ2-2; CDR3 DNA: TGTGCCACCAGTGCCACCACCGGGGAGCTGTTTTTT; CDR3 protein: CATSATTGELFF
V gene: TRBV4-3; D gene: TRBD1; clone size: NA; J gene: TRBJ2-1; CDR3 DNA: TGCGCCAGCAGCCAAGACGGACAGGGGCGAAATGAGCAGTTCTTC; CDR3 protein: CASSQDGQGRNEQFF
V gene: TRBV19; D gene: NA; clone size: NA; J gene: TRBJ1-6; CDR3 DNA: TGTGCCAGTAGTACGAGTCAGTCTAATAATTCACCCCTCCACTTT; CDR3 protein: CASSTSQSNNSPLHF
V gene: TRBV5-1; D gene: NA; clone size: NA; J gene: TRBJ2-5; CDR3 DNA: TGCGCCAGCAGCTTGTCTGTGACTAGGGGAGAGACCCAGTACTTC; CDR3 protein: CASSLSVTRGETQYF
V gene: TRBV6-4; D gene: TRBD1; clone size: NA; J gene: TRBJ2-1; CDR3 DNA: TGTGCCAGCAGTGCCGCCCCTACAGGGGCGTCCTACAATGAGCAGTTCTTC; CDR3 protein: CASSAAPTGASYNEQFF
V gene: TRBV12-3/TRBV12-4; D gene: NA; clone size: many; J gene: TRBJ2-7; CDR3 DNA: TGTGCCAGCAGTTTACGGCGGGTGTACGAGCAGTACTTC; CDR3 protein: CASSLRRVYEQYF
V gene: TRBV29-1; D gene: TRBD1; clone size: NA; J gene: TRBJ2-5; CDR3 DNA: TGCAGCGTTCAGGGGGCGGAGACCCAGTACTTC; CDR3 protein: CSVQGAETQYF
V gene: TRBV7-3; D gene: NA; clone size: NA; J gene: TRBJ2-3; CDR3 DNA: TGTGCCAGCAGCTTGAAGGATGGAGATACGCAGTATTTT; CDR3 protein: CASSLKDGDTQYF
V gene: TRBV2; D gene: TRBD2; clone size: few; J gene: TRBJ2-7; CDR3 DNA: TGTGCCAGCAGTGGGCTAGCGGGGGGCTCCTACGAGCAGTACTTC; CDR3 protein: CASSGLAGGSYEQYF
V gene: TRBV18; D gene: NA; clone size: few; J gene: TRBJ2-1; CDR3 DNA: TGTGCCAGCTCACCATCGTCTCAGGGGCCCTACAATGAGCAGTTCTTC; CDR3 protein: CASSPSSQGPYNEQFF
V gene: TRBV20-1; D gene: TRBD2; clone size: NA; J gene: TRBJ2-7; CDR3 DNA: TGCAGTGTGGCTAGCGGGGGGGCCGGTGAGCAGTACTTC; CDR3 protein: CSVASGGAGEQYF
V gene: TRBV11-3; D gene: NA; clone size: many; J gene: TRBJ1-2; CDR3 DNA: TGTGCCAGCAGCTTACCCGCCGGGCCTCGCGGTATTTGGGTGCCCCTGAATGGCTACACCTTC; CDR3 protein: CASSLPAGPRGIWVPLNGYTF
V gene: TRBV27; D gene: NA; clone size: NA; J gene: TRBJ2-1; CDR3 DNA: TGTGCCAGCAGCCCGCGGGCCTACAATGAGCAGTTCTTC; CDR3 protein: CASSPRAYNEQFF
V gene: TRBV7-8; D gene: NA; clone size: few; J gene: TRBJ1-2; CDR3 DNA: TGTGCCAGCAGCTTAGGGTCCGCTGGCTACACCTTC; CDR3 protein: CASSLGSAGYTF
V gene: TRBV5-5; D gene: NA; clone size: many; J gene: TRBJ1-1; CDR3 DNA: TGTGCCAGCAGCTTCGGAGGTATGAACACTGAAGCTTTCTTT; CDR3 protein: CASSFGGMNTEAFF